This T cell receptor (beta chain) was identified in a study of shared clonotypes between healthy human individuals. This clone occurred once. No antigen is known for it. Clones were read by immunoSEQ multiplex PCR, and TCRdb kept only the in-frame ones, dropping some. The sample carries more than 2,000,000 clones, more than 90% recorded once. The V gene lost 2 bases and the J gene lost 1 base, with 9 bases spanning the gap. The CDR3 runs to 16 residues. Looked up from germline, CDR1 is MNHEY and CDR2 is SVGAGI. Notes on the study in general: Sampling covered blood only; tissue repertoires likely differ. Naive CD4 clonotypes were shared across a few donors at about 5.2%. Among donors, sharing of clonotypes was expected to be affected by sequencing depth.

This chain joins TRBV6-5 and TRBJ1-6; D gene ambiguous. The sequenced material came from naive CD4+ T cells sorted from blood. The subset here: CD45RA+ positively selected. This TCR derives from a man aged 18 to 30 in good health. CDR3 nucleotide sequence: TGTGCCAGCAGTTACGCGCCGGGTTCCTATAATTCACCCCTCCACTTT. Encoded protein: CASSYAPGSYNSPLHF.